This TCR beta chain was captured by sequencing in a study of blood T cell repertoires in COVID-19. The germline gives CDR1 SNHLY, CDR2 FYNNEI. There are 14 residues in the CDR3. J lost 6 bases, V lost 4 bases, and 6 bases had no gene match. The table came from immunoSEQ multiplex PCR; TCRdb's copy has only in-frame clones and leaves some out. The table shows 150,000 to 180,000 clones, with over 70% occurring only once. The sequence derives from a man aged 55 to 70 with acute or convalescent COVID-19. The chain recombines TRBV2 with TRBJ1-1; TRBD1 matches at 9 bases. The source material was peripheral blood. DNA for the CDR3: TGTGCCAGCAGTGTTCAGGACAGGGGTTCTGAAGCTTTCTTT. Its translation: CASSVQDRGSEAFF.